The 3 T cell receptor beta chains given below trace back to one sample, sequenced in a study of blood T cells in healthy people across ages. Using a J-beta primer mix together with a sample-barcoded 5' primer, a second PCR was run for roughly 6 to 12 cycles. TCRdb re-derived calls from the 5' RACE reads in MiXCR, one entry per CDR3 protein. The sample lists around 690,000 distinct CDR3 sequences, 58% occurring once. Source material: blood. Receptor source: a man in his 60s in good health.

This chain connects TRBV7-2 to TRBJ2-1; D is undetermined. CDR1 is SGHTA and CDR2 is FQGNSA in the germline V gene. Trimming removed 1 base from V and 8 bases from J, with 18 bases in between. This CDR3 has 16 residues. The CDR3 bases are TGTGCCAGCAGCTTAGGTAATAGTTTAGTAATCGATGAGCAGTTCTTC. Translated, it gives CASSLGNSLVIDEQFF. Full variable domain (missing parts from reference TRBV7-2 and TRBJ2-1): GAGVSQSPSNKVTEKGKDVELRCDPISGHTALYWYRQSLGQGLEFLIYFQGNSAPDKSGLPSDRFSAERTGGSVSTLTIQRTQQEDSAVYLCASSLGNSLVIDEQFFGPGTRLTVL.

This clonotype occurred a few times. The rearrangement uses TRBV5-1 and TRBJ2-1; no reliable D call. Germline V gene data show CDR1 as SGHRS and CDR2 as YFSETQ. The CDR3 is 15 amino acids. V lost 3 bases, J lost 1 base, and 11 bases lay in between. The CDR3 DNA reads TGCGCCAGCAGCTCTACAGTGGGATCCTACAATGAGCAGTTCTTC. Amino acids: CASSSTVGSYNEQFF. The full variable domain, with the rest looked up from reference TRBV5-1 and TRBJ2-1, is KAGVTQTPRYLIKTRGQQVTLSCSPISGHRSVSWYQQTPGQGLQFLFEYFSETQRNKGNFPGRFSGRQFSNSRSEMNVSTLELGDSALYLCASSSTVGSYNEQFFGPGTRLTVL.

This clonotype was counted between two and nine times. The genes are TRBV28 and TRBJ1-2, with D possibly TRBD1 on 6 matching bases. This CDR3 is built from 13 residues. CDR1 and CDR2 from the germline V gene are MDHEN and SYDVKM. V lost 6 bases to trimming and J lost 2 bases, with 10 bases between them. This CDR3 reads CASRHQGNYGYTF. For the CDR3, the DNA is TGTGCCAGCAGGCATCAGGGGAACTATGGCTACACCTTC.